The 23 T cell receptor beta chains given below trace back to one sample, sequenced in a study of blood T cells in healthy people across ages. Combining a sample-barcoded 5' primer with a J-beta primer mix, a second PCR ran for roughly 7 to 12 cycles. TCRdb redid the calling of the 5' RACE reads with MiXCR, one entry per CDR3 protein. The table lists around 780,000 distinct CDR3 sequences, about 26% of them singletons, with less than 3.5% in the top ten. This sample was also put to use in a study of T cells of mothers and their children.

The sequenced material came from blood. The receptors were gathered from a boy aged 5-17 years in good health.

The chain joins TRBV20-1 to TRBJ2-1, with 14 nucleotides matching TRBD2. V lost 5 bases to trimming and J lost 2 bases; unmatched junction nucleotides: 2. The V gene's germline CDR1 is DFQATT and CDR2 SNEGSKA (reference sequence). This CDR3 spans 15 amino acids. The CDR3 loop reads CSAWTSGGTYNEQFF. Here the CDR3 DNA reads TGCAGTGCTTGGACTAGCGGGGGGACCTACAATGAGCAGTTCTTC.

The V gene is TRBV20-1, the J gene TRBJ2-1, with 8 bases that match TRBD2. Germline CDR1 DFQATT, CDR2 SNEGSKA (reference sequence). This CDR3 is 19 amino acids long. Trimming at V came to 2 bases and at J to 3 bases, leaving 18 bases not matched to a gene. The CDR3 bases are TGCAGTGCTAGACCAACGGCAAAGCGGGGGCCCGACATCTACAATGAGCAGTTCTTC. Its translation is CSARPTAKRGPDIYNEQFF.

This chain uses TRBV20-1 with TRBJ2-1; 12 nucleotides line up with TRBD2. With the DNA end fitting TRBJ2-5 better, the J assignment may be wrong. Germline V gene lookup returns CDR1 DFQATT and CDR2 SNEGSKA (reference sequence). The CDR3 has 16 residues. The CDR3 spells CSARPTSGGEGETQYF. The DNA for the CDR3 is TGCAGTGCTAGGCCGACTAGCGGGGGCGAAGGGGAGACCCAGTACTTC.

With regard to this clonotype: The junction departs from the called germline gene at one end, perhaps through a read error. The chain joins TRBV14 to TRBJ2-1; 9 bases map to TRBD2. The CDR3 loop spans 17 amino acids. Germline lookup yields CDR1 SGHDN and CDR2 FVKESK. The CDR3 DNA is TGTGCCAGAAGCCAAGAAGAGCGGGGGGCTTTTCTCGATGAGCAGTTCTTC. Translated, it gives CARSQEERGAFLDEQFF. The full variable domain, with the rest looked up from reference TRBV14 and TRBJ2-1, is EAGVTQFPSHSVIEKGQTVTLRCDPISGHDNLYWYRRVMGKEIKFLLHFVKESKQDESGMPNNRFLAERTGGTYSTLKVQPAELEDSGVYFCARSQEERGAFLDEQFFGPGTRLTVL.

This clonotype was seen a few times. This chain connects TRBV7-6 to TRBJ2-6, with D tentatively TRBD1 (5 bases). V gave up 4 bases and J gave up 0 bases, with 19 bases separating them. The CDR3 loop spans 19 amino acids. The V gene's germline CDR1 is SGHVS and CDR2 FNYEAQ. The CDR3 loop reads CASSSPWGRFRSGANVLTF. For the CDR3, the DNA is TGTGCCAGCAGCTCCCCGTGGGGCAGGTTTCGCTCTGGGGCCAACGTCCTGACTTTC.

This clonotype was counted between two and nine times. The chain has TRBV12-3 or TRBV12-4 and TRBJ1-4; tentative D call: TRBD1 (5 bases). The CDR3 spans 15 residues. The ends were cut back, 7 bases at V and 8 bases at J, with 20 bases in the middle. The CDR3: CASTVGEGPGEKLFF. In nucleotides, the CDR3 is TGTGCCAGCACCGTGGGGGAGGGCCCGGGGGAAAAACTGTTTTTT.

This clonotype was detected only a few times. The rearrangement links TRBV6-5 to TRBJ1-6; no reliable D call. This CDR3 is 15 amino acids long. In germline, CDR1 is MNHEY, CDR2 SVGAGI. V shed 6 bases and J shed 9 bases, with 18 bases lying between them. CDR3 in DNA: TGTGCCAGCAGATCCCACCGGGCCTCAAGTTCACCCCTCCACTTT. Translating gives CASRSHRASSSPLHF.

The chain carries TRBV7-8 and TRBJ2-5, with D perhaps TRBD2 (6 bases). The CDR3 has 16 amino acids. Trimming took 4 bases from V and 4 from J, leaving 19 bases between them. The V gene's germline CDR1 is SGHVS and CDR2 FQNEAQ. The CDR3 nucleotides read TGTGCCAGCAGCTCCAAATCATCTAGACTAGGAGAGACCCAGTACTTC. The encoded protein is CASSSKSSRLGETQYF.

The V gene is TRBV5-1, the J gene TRBJ1-1; no clear D gene. Germline V gives CDR1 SGHRS, CDR2 YFSETQ. The CDR3 totals 14 residues. Trimming pared 6 bases from V and 0 bases from J, leaving 12 bases between. The CDR3 is CASTGGEMNTEAFF. For the CDR3, the DNA is TGCGCCAGCACTGGCGGGGAAATGAACACTGAAGCTTTCTTT.

This chain's CDR3 is CSASPSSGSTTDTQYF. The DNA for the CDR3 is TGCAGTGCTAGTCCCTCTAGCGGGAGTACGACAGATACGCAGTATTTT. The chain recombines TRBV20-1 with TRBJ2-3; 10 bases align to TRBD2. Germline values: CDR1 DFQATT, CDR2 SNEGSKA (reference sequence). V lost 3 bases and J lost 3; bases outside the gene matches: 9. The CDR3 covers 16 residues.

This clonotype came up a few times. The V call is TRBV29-1, the J call TRBJ2-5, with D possibly being TRBD2 (6 bases). The closer fit of TRBJ2-7 to the DNA end suggests the J call may be wrong. CDR3 length: 12 amino acids. Germline CDR1 reads SQVTM; CDR2 reads ANQGSEA. The CDR3 sequence is CSVIARDSEQYF. The CDR3 coding sequence is TGCAGCGTGATTGCCCGGGACTCCGAGCAGTACTTC.

The chain couples TRBV7-3 to TRBJ2-3, with D hard to call. Trimming stripped 5 bases from V and 8 bases from J, with 20 bases between. This CDR3 region has 15 residues. Germline CDR1 is SGHTA and CDR2 is FQGTGA. CDR3 residues: CASSPRPTEKVTQYF. The CDR3 bases are TGTGCCAGCAGCCCCCGTCCCACTGAGAAGGTTACGCAGTATTTT.

For the CDR3, the DNA is TGTGCCATCAGAGCGGGGGGACAAGAGACCCAGTACTTC. Translated, it gives CAIRAGGQETQYF. This rearrangement joins TRBV10-3 to TRBJ2-5, with TRBD2 matching over 9 bases. The junction had 1 base not matched to a gene; V was cut back by 6 bases and J by 2 bases. Germline-derived CDR1 and CDR2 are ENHRY and SYGVKD. The CDR3 is 13 amino acids.

This clonotype was observed at least ten times. This sequence joins TRBV25-1 and TRBJ2-1, with D possibly matching TRBD1 (6 bases). The CDR3 loop spans 15 amino acids. V lost 8 bases and J lost 3, with 17 bases in between. CDR1 is MGHDK and CDR2 is SYGVNS in the germline V gene. The CDR3 loop reads CASGVDRRIYNEQFF. CDR3 bases: TGTGCCAGCGGAGTCGACAGGAGAATCTACAATGAGCAGTTCTTC. The full variable domain, rest sourced from reference TRBV25-1 and TRBJ2-1, is EADIYQTPRYLVIGTGKKITLECSQTMGHDKMYWYQQDPGMELHLIHYSYGVNSTEKGDLSSESTVSRIRTEHFPLTLESARPSHTSQYLCASGVDRRIYNEQFFGPGTRLTVL.

This clonotype came up a few times. The CDR3 ends on some other residue instead of the conserved phenylalanine or tryptophan, so this is likely a read error. V is TRBV7-9 and J is TRBJ2-7; 10 bases are a match to TRBD2. V gave up 1 base and J gave up 0 bases; unmatched junction bases: 6. Germline V CDR1 and CDR2: SEHNR, FQNEAQ (reference sequence). The CDR3 is made up of 17 amino acids. CDR3 residues: CASSLVASGGNSYEQYL. In DNA form, the CDR3 reads TGTGCCAGCAGCTTAGTGGCTAGCGGGGGCAACTCCTACGAGCAGTACCTC.

This rearrangement joins TRBV7-6 to TRBJ1-1; 7 bases fit TRBD1. There are 16 residues in the CDR3. The trim removed 1 base at V and 3 bases at J, leaving 8 bases unmatched. Germline V gene data show CDR1 as SGHVS and CDR2 as FNYEAQ. Here the CDR3 reads CASSLDRTGRDTEAFF. CDR3 in DNA: TGTGCCAGCAGCTTAGACCGGACAGGCAGGGACACTGAAGCTTTCTTT.

The chain combines TRBV12-3 or TRBV12-4 with TRBJ2-7, with 7 bases fitting TRBD1. The CDR3 length is 14 residues. Trimming took 5 bases from V and 7 from J; bases not matched to a gene: 11. CDR3 in DNA: TGTGCCAGCAGTAACCGGGACAGCATGGAAGAGCAGTACTTC. Residues: CASSNRDSMEEQYF.

The chain couples TRBV7-9 to TRBJ1-1, with D uncertain. The CDR3 is 15 residues long. The germline V gene has CDR1 SEHNR and CDR2 FQNEAQ (reference sequence). V was pared by 2 bases and J by 3 bases, with 13 bases between. CDR3 DNA: TGTGCCAGCAGCTTAAGGGAGGGAGGCGACACTGAAGCTTTCTTT. It codes for CASSLREGGDTEAFF.

This clonotype was picked up many times. J is TRBJ2-5 and V is TRBV7-3, with TRBD1 as a possible D gene (6 bases). V lost 2 bases and J lost 4, with 8 bases in between. In germline, CDR1 is SGHTA, CDR2 FQGTGA. The CDR3 extends over 13 amino acids. CDR3: CASSLGDTETQYF. CDR3 nucleotides: TGTGCCAGCAGCTTAGGGGACACAGAGACCCAGTACTTC.

The chain recombines TRBV7-2 with TRBJ2-7; D ambiguous. The V gene lost 3 bases and the J gene lost 5 bases, with 5 bases spanning the gap. This CDR3 has 11 residues. Germline values: CDR1 SGHTA, CDR2 FQGNSA. CDR3 region: CASSLWHEQYF. CDR3 in DNA: TGTGCCAGCAGCTTGTGGCACGAGCAGTACTTC.

The V call is TRBV18, the J call TRBJ2-2, with D uncertain. This CDR3 has 12 amino acids. The V end was cut by 5 bases, the J end by 6 bases, with 7 bases between. Germline values: CDR1 KGHSH, CDR2 LQKENI. CDR3 nucleotides: TGTGCCAGCTCAGACGTGGCCGGGGAGCTGTTTTTT. Residues: CASSDVAGELFF.

The chain employs TRBV2 and TRBJ1-1; 12 nucleotides align to TRBD1. Germline CDR1 SNHLY, CDR2 FYNNEI. The CDR3 has 16 residues. With 6 bases clipped from V and 7 bases from J, the junction kept 12 bases outside the gene matches. CDR3 loop: CASSRTRDRGQNEAFF. The CDR3 DNA is TGTGCCAGCAGCCGAACCCGGGACAGGGGGCAAAATGAAGCTTTCTTT.

This rearrangement joins TRBV25-1 to TRBJ2-3, with 8 bases that match TRBD2. The germline gives CDR1 MGHDK, CDR2 SYGVNS. The V segment lost 1 base and the J segment 0 bases; nucleotides outside the gene matches: 3. The CDR3 extends over 16 amino acids. The CDR3 protein is CASSESGGTSTDTQYF. For the CDR3, the DNA is TGTGCCAGCAGTGAATCGGGGGGGACTAGCACAGATACGCAGTATTTT.